This T cell receptor beta chain is from a study of T-cell reconstitution after alpha-beta-depleted transplantation in children. Study-wide points: Fresh T-cell production supplied most of the T-cell counts and diversity seen one year after transplant. There were reportedly several hundred expanded graft clones from which alpha-beta T cells came about two months after transplant. Surviving recipient T cells and intrathymic progenitors accounted for some patients' high TCRbeta diversity at day 60.

The TCRbeta library incorporated unique molecular identifiers. TCRdb re-called the PCR reads with MiXCR, one entry per CDR3 protein. Among approximately 110,000 distinct CDR3 sequences listed, under 30% were seen once. This clonotype was seen ten or more times. What it binds is unknown. V was clipped by 5 bases and J by 5 bases; unmatched bases: 9. The CDR3 runs to 14 residues. Germline V gene lookup returns CDR1 SQVTM and CDR2 ANQGSEA. The sample consisted of PBMCs, mostly from graft donor cells, taken 180 days after TCRalphabeta/CD19-depleted stem cell transplant. The genes are TRBV29-1 and TRBJ1-1; 9 bases are shared with TRBD1. This TCR derives from a male patient between 2 and 15 years old who had a stem cell transplant for chronic granulomatous disease, so the T cells may come from the graft donor. The CDR3 here is CSVQTGGFGTEAFF. Written as DNA, the CDR3 is TGCAGCGTTCAGACAGGGGGGTTTGGGACTGAAGCTTTCTTT.